The entry that follows covers one T cell receptor (beta chain) sequence. This CDR3 spans 13 amino acids. From germline, CDR1 is SGHKS and CDR2 YYEKEE (reference sequence). Trimming stripped 7 bases from V and 1 base from J, with 9 bases between. Only in-frame clones appear in the TCRdb table, and some are missing; sequencing was by immunoSEQ multiplex PCR. The table has a few million clones, more than 90% seen once; the top ten hold under 0.15%. This sample was included in a study of shared clonotypes between healthy human individuals. Sequencing input: naive CD4+ T cells sorted from blood. Subset: CD45RA+ positively selected. This chain uses TRBV5-5 with TRBJ2-1; D is perhaps TRBD1 (6 bases). The receptor's source is a man aged 18 to 30 in good health. This chain's CDR3 is CASEGGSYNEQFF. The CDR3 DNA reads as TGTGCCAGCGAAGGGGGATCCTACAATGAGCAGTTCTTC.